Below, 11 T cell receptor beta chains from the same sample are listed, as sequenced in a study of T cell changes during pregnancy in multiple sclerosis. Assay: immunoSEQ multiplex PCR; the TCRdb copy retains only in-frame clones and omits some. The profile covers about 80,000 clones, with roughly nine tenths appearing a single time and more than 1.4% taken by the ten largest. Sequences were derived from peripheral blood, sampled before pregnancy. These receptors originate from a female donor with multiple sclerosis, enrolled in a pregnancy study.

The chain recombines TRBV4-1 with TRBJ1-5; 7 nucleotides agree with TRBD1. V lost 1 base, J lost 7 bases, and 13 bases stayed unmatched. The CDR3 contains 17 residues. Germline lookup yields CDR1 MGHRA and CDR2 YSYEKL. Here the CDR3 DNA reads TGCGCCAGCAGCCAAGCCCCCCGGGACAGTTTAAAGCAGCCCCAGCATTTT. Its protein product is CASSQAPRDSLKQPQHF.

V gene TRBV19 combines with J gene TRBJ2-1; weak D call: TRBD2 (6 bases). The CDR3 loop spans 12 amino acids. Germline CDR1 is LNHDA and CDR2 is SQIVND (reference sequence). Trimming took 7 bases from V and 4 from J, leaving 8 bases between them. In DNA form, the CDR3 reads TGTGCCAGTACCGGGGGTTACAATGAGCAGTTCTTC. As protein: CASTGGYNEQFF.

In DNA, the CDR3 is TGTGCCAGTTCCGGACTCTACAATGAGCAGTTCTTC. Translating it yields CASSGLYNEQFF. This chain connects TRBV2 to TRBJ2-1; D is possibly TRBD2 (5 bases). This CDR3 region has 12 residues. The germline gives CDR1 SNHLY, CDR2 FYNNEI. V lost 9 bases, J lost 3 bases, and 9 bases lay in between.

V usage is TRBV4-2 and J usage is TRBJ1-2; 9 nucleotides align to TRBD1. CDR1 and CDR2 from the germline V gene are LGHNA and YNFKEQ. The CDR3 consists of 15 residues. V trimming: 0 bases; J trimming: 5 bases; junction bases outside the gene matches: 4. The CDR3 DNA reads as TGTGCCAGCAGCCAAGAAAGACAGGGGGAGTATGGCTACACCTTC. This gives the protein CASSQERQGEYGYTF.

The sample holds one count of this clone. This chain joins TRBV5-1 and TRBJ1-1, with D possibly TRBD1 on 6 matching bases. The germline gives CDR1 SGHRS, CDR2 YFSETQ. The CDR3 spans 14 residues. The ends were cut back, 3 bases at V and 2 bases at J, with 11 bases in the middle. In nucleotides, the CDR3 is TGCGCCAGCAGCTCACAGGGAGCAAACACTGAAGCTTTCTTT. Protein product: CASSSQGANTEAFF.

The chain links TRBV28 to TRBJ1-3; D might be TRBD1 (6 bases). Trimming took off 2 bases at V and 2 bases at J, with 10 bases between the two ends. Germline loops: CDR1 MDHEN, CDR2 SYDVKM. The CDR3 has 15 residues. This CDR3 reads CASSLLTGTGNTIYF. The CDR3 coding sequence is TGTGCCAGCAGTTTACTCACAGGGACTGGAAACACCATATATTTT.

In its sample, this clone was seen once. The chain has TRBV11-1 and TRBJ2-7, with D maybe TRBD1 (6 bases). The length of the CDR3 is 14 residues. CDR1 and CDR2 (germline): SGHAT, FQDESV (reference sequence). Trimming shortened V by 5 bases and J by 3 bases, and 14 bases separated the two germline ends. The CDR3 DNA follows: TGTGCCAGCAGCGCGAACAGGGTTAGCTACGAGCAGTACTTC. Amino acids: CASSANRVSYEQYF.

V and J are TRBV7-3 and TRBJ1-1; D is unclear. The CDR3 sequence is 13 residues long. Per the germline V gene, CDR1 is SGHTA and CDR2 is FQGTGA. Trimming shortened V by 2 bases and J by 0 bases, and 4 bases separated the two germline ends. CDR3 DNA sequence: TGTGCCAGCAGCTTATTAGTGAACACTGAAGCTTTCTTT. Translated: CASSLLVNTEAFF.

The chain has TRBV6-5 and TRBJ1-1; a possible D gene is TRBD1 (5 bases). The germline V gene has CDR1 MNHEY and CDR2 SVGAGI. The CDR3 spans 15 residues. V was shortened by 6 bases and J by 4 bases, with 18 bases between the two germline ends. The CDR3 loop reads CASRSPQGPATEAFF. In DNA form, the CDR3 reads TGTGCCAGCAGATCACCCCAGGGCCCGGCCACTGAAGCTTTCTTT.

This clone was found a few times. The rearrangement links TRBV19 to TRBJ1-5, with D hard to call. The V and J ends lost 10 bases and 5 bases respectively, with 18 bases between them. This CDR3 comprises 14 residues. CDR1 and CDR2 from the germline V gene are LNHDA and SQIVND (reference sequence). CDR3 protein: CATDYRGQDQPQHF. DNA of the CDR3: TGTGCCACCGATTACCGTGGTCAGGATCAGCCCCAGCATTTT.

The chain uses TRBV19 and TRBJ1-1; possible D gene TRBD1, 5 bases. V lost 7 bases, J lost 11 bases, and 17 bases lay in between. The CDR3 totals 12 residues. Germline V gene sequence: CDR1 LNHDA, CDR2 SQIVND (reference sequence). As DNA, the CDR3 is TGTGCCAGTACCGTTGGGGGGTCGGAGGCTTTCTTT. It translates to CASTVGGSEAFF.